Listed below are T cell receptor beta chains from one sample, sequenced in a study of T cell responses to AZD1222 COVID-19 vaccine. Libraries were prepared by immunoSEQ multiplex PCR; TCRdb keeps only in-frame clonotypes and omits some of them. This table holds more than 140,000 clones, about 93% found once. Sample: peripheral blood, taken on day 0 of AZD1222 vaccination. These receptors were taken from an adult in good health. The CDR3 runs from the conserved cysteine through the conserved F or W. Fields, in order: clone size, V gene, J gene, D gene, CDR3 protein, CDR3 DNA. D genes are given only for firm matches. Clone size is shown for a subset of rows, as once, few, many or a class of expanded clone.

clone size: -; V gene: TRBV3-1/TRBV3-2; J gene: TRBJ1-4; D gene: TRBD1; CDR3 protein: CASSQTQDRFREKLFF; CDR3 DNA: TGTGCCAGCAGCCAAACTCAGGACAGGTTCCGAGAAAAACTGTTTTTT
clone size: -; V gene: TRBV28; J gene: TRBJ1-6; D gene: -; CDR3 protein: CASSFGRYNSPLHF; CDR3 DNA: TGTGCCAGCAGTTTTGGGCGGTATAATTCACCCCTCCACTTT
clone size: -; V gene: TRBV28; J gene: TRBJ1-2; D gene: -; CDR3 protein: CASQSTRPHYGYTF; CDR3 DNA: TGTGCCAGCCAATCTACCCGGCCCCACTATGGCTACACCTTC
clone size: -; V gene: TRBV3-1/TRBV3-2; J gene: TRBJ1-6; D gene: TRBD1; CDR3 protein: CASSQDLTGAQDSYNSPLHF; CDR3 DNA: TGTGCCAGCAGCCAAGATCTGACAGGGGCGCAGGACTCCTATAATTCACCCCTCCACTTT
clone size: -; V gene: TRBV15; J gene: TRBJ2-1; D gene: TRBD1; CDR3 protein: CATSRDSWSGQVYNEQFF; CDR3 DNA: TGTGCCACCAGCAGAGATTCGTGGTCGGGACAGGTCTACAATGAGCAGTTCTTC
clone size: -; V gene: TRBV5-6; J gene: TRBJ2-7; D gene: TRBD1; CDR3 protein: CASSMGTGGSYEQYF; CDR3 DNA: TGTGCCAGCAGCATGGGGACAGGGGGCTCCTACGAGCAGTACTTC
clone size: few; V gene: TRBV19; J gene: TRBJ2-2; D gene: -; CDR3 protein: CASSISGRMDTGELFF; CDR3 DNA: TGTGCCAGTAGTATATCTGGGCGGATGGACACCGGGGAGCTGTTTTTT
clone size: -; V gene: TRBV18; J gene: TRBJ2-2; D gene: -; CDR3 protein: CASSPRSGTGELFF; CDR3 DNA: TGTGCCAGCTCACCACGGAGCGGCACCGGGGAGCTGTTTTTT
clone size: -; V gene: TRBV6-1; J gene: TRBJ1-6; D gene: -; CDR3 protein: CASSDQGSYSPLHF; CDR3 DNA: TGTGCCAGCAGTGATCAGGGGAGTTATTCACCCCTCCACTTT
clone size: -; V gene: TRBV4-3; J gene: TRBJ2-7; D gene: -; CDR3 protein: CASSQHQGPSYEQYF; CDR3 DNA: TGCGCCAGCAGCCAACATCAGGGGCCTTCCTACGAGCAGTACTTC
clone size: -; V gene: TRBV29-1; J gene: TRBJ2-7; D gene: -; CDR3 protein: CSVEGIGLTPYEQYF; CDR3 DNA: TGCAGCGTGGAAGGAATCGGACTGACTCCCTACGAGCAGTACTTC
clone size: -; V gene: TRBV5-1; J gene: TRBJ2-5; D gene: TRBD1; CDR3 protein: CASSQGAKETQYF; CDR3 DNA: TGCGCCAGCAGTCAGGGGGCTAAAGAGACCCAGTACTTC